This passage covers 27 T cell receptor beta chains from one sample sequenced in a study of blood T cell repertoires in COVID-19. Method: immunoSEQ multiplex PCR; TCRdb's copy keeps in-frame clones and lacks some. Of 350,000 or so clones listed, about 92% are singletons. The source material was PBMCs or T cells enriched from blood (not recorded which). The origin of the receptors is a woman aged 25 to 39 who had recovered from COVID-19.

The J gene is TRBJ2-7, the V gene TRBV3-1 (or the pseudogene TRBV3-2); 7 bases fit TRBD2. The trim removed 0 bases at V and 0 bases at J, leaving 2 bases unmatched. CDR1 and CDR2 from the germline V gene are LGHDT and YNNKEL (reference sequence). The CDR3 consists of 15 residues. CDR3 coding DNA: TGTGCCAGCAGCCAAGACCTAGCGGTCTCCTACGAGCAGTACTTC. Residues: CASSQDLAVSYEQYF.

This clone has only one observation. The chain is built from TRBV2 and TRBJ1-3; no firm D call. Germline-derived CDR1 and CDR2 are SNHLY and FYNNEI. The length of the CDR3 is 14 residues. Trimming shortened V by 8 bases and J by 0 bases, and 11 bases separated the two germline ends. This CDR3 reads CASLIKLSGNTIYF. In DNA form, the CDR3 reads TGTGCCAGCTTAATAAAACTCTCTGGAAACACCATATATTTT. Using reference TRBV2 and TRBJ1-3 for the parts outside the CDR3, the full variable domain is EPEVTQTPSHQVTQMGQEVILRCVPISNHLYFYWYRQILGQKVEFLVSFYNNEISEKSEIFDDQFSVERPDGSNFTLKIRSTKLEDSAMYFCASLIKLSGNTIYFGEGSWLTVV.

The chain employs TRBV7-2 and TRBJ2-7; 7 nucleotides line up with TRBD2. Germline lookup yields CDR1 SGHTA and CDR2 FQGNSA. Losses at the gene ends were 1 base for V and 3 bases for J; bases not matched to a gene: 3. The CDR3 extends over 14 amino acids. CDR3 nucleotides: TGTGCCAGCAGCTTAGTGACTAGCTTCTACGAGCAGTACTTC. This codes for CASSLVTSFYEQYF.

The J gene is TRBJ1-2, the V gene TRBV5-1; D perhaps matches TRBD1 (6 bases). Trimming stripped 3 bases from V and 8 bases from J, with 11 bases between. CDR1 and CDR2 (germline): SGHRS, YFSETQ. This CDR3 is 12 amino acids long. DNA for the CDR3: TGCGCCAGCAGCTCACAGGGACAAGGCTACACCTTC. Protein product: CASSSQGQGYTF.

This clone was counted only a few times. The CDR3 here is CASSSLAGAYEQYF. The CDR3 bases are TGCGCCAGCAGCTCCTTAGCGGGAGCCTACGAGCAGTACTTC. The gene calls are TRBV5-1 and TRBJ2-7; TRBD2 aligns across 9 bases. This CDR3 is built from 14 residues. Looked up from germline, CDR1 is SGHRS and CDR2 is YFSETQ. The ends lost 3 bases at V and 2 bases at J; junction bases unmatched: 3.

This sequence joins TRBV5-4 and TRBJ1-2, with 8 bases lining up with TRBD1. From germline, CDR1 is SGHNT and CDR2 YYREEE (reference sequence). V was pared by 0 bases and J by 5 bases, with 6 bases of the junction left unmatched. The CDR3 extends over 15 amino acids. CDR3 DNA sequence: TGTGCCAGCAGCTTGGGTGGACAGGGTGTGTATGGCTACACCTTC. Translated: CASSLGGQGVYGYTF. Drawing the rest from reference TRBV5-4 and TRBJ1-2, the complete variable domain is ETGVTQSPTHLIKTRGQQVTLRCSSQSGHNTVSWYQQALGQGPQFIFQYYREEENGRGNFPPRFSGLQFPNYSSELNVNALELDDSALYLCASSLGGQGVYGYTFGSGTRLTVV.

This clone was seen only a few times. The V gene is TRBV29-1, the J gene TRBJ1-1, with 7 bases identical to TRBD1. Germline V gene data show CDR1 as SQVTM and CDR2 as ANQGSEA. V lost 6 bases and J lost 2; bases outside the gene matches: 3. CDR3 length: 12 residues. The CDR3 bases are TGCAGCGTAGGGACAGATAACACTGAAGCTTTCTTT. Translation gives CSVGTDNTEAFF.

The genes are TRBV2 and TRBJ1-1, with TRBD1 identical over 11 bases. Trimming at V came to 7 bases and at J to 4 bases, leaving 8 bases not matched to a gene. This CDR3 has 15 amino acids. Germline assignment: CDR1 SNHLY and CDR2 FYNNEI. Here the CDR3 DNA reads TGTGCCAGCACAGGGACAGGGGGTGTAGGCACTGAAGCTTTCTTT. This gives the protein CASTGTGGVGTEAFF.

The CDR3 region is CASGGLSNQPQHF. Here the CDR3 DNA reads TGTGCCAGCGGGGGACTGAGCAATCAGCCCCAGCATTTT. The chain employs TRBV28 and TRBJ1-5; D perhaps matches TRBD1 (5 bases). The germline V and J ends were trimmed by 8 bases and 1 base, with 9 bases remaining between them. The CDR3 length is 13 residues. Germline CDR1 and CDR2: MDHEN and SYDVKM.

The V call is TRBV28, the J call TRBJ1-5; D gene ambiguous. V lost 1 base and J 6 bases, leaving 16 bases between the germline ends. Germline assignment: CDR1 MDHEN and CDR2 SYDVKM. The CDR3 has 16 amino acids. The CDR3 is CASSLYAGILGQPQHF. The CDR3 DNA sequence: TGTGCCAGCAGTTTATACGCGGGGATTCTGGGTCAGCCCCAGCATTTT.

The J gene is TRBJ1-5, the V gene TRBV6-1; D not certain. Trimming shortened V by 2 bases and J by 6 bases, and 11 bases separated the two germline ends. CDR1 and CDR2 (germline): MNHNS, SASEGT. The length of the CDR3 is 14 residues. CDR3 residues: CASSENAAGQPQHF. In DNA form, the CDR3 reads TGTGCCAGCAGTGAAAACGCTGCCGGTCAGCCCCAGCATTTT.

The chain couples TRBV6-5 to TRBJ1-6; D may be TRBD1 (6 bases). Germline loops: CDR1 MNHEY, CDR2 SVGAGI. The CDR3 is 15 amino acids. V was cut by 5 bases and J by 7 bases, with 15 bases left in between. CDR3 residues: CASSQQGPRNSPLHF. The CDR3 DNA reads TGTGCCAGCAGTCAACAGGGTCCTAGGAATTCACCCCTCCACTTT.

This clone was seen once. CDR3 residues: CAIGTGLETQYF. Here the CDR3 DNA reads TGTGCCATTGGGACAGGGCTAGAGACCCAGTACTTC. The chain joins TRBV10-3 to TRBJ2-5, with 9 bases identical to TRBD1. Germline CDR1 and CDR2: ENHRY and SYGVKD. Trimming at V came to 9 bases and at J to 4 bases, leaving 3 bases not matched to a gene. The CDR3 covers 12 residues.

The genes are TRBV7-9 and TRBJ2-1; TRBD1 aligns across 7 bases. This CDR3 has 15 residues. V trimming: 2 bases; J trimming: 5 bases; junction bases outside the gene matches: 6. CDR1 and CDR2 from the germline V gene are SEHNR and FQNEAQ (reference sequence). The CDR3 loop is CASSLRQGLNNEQFF. As DNA, the CDR3 is TGTGCCAGCAGCTTACGACAGGGATTAAACAATGAGCAGTTCTTC.

This sequence joins TRBV5-6 and TRBJ2-1, with D maybe TRBD2 (7 bases). The CDR3 covers 14 residues. CDR1 and CDR2 from the germline V gene are SGHDT and YYEEEE. Between the trimmed V and J ends, which lost 1 base and 8 bases, there was a span of 13 bases. CDR3 DNA: TGTGCCAGCAGCTTGTGGGGGCTAGCGGATGAGCAGTTCTTC. Translation gives CASSLWGLADEQFF.

The chain is built from TRBV28 and TRBJ2-7; 9 positions match TRBD1. The CDR3 is made up of 13 amino acids. J gave up 7 bases and V 7 bases, and 8 bases lay outside the gene matches. From germline, CDR1 is MDHEN and CDR2 SYDVKM. The CDR3 nucleotides are TGTGCCAGCAAGACAGGGGGTACCGGGGAGCAGTACTTC. Its protein product is CASKTGGTGEQYF.

This clone was observed a few times. The chain employs TRBV19 and TRBJ1-4; no clear D gene. CDR1 and CDR2 from the germline V gene are LNHDA and SQIVND (reference sequence). V lost 4 bases to trimming and J lost 8 bases, with 17 bases between them. The CDR3 has 15 residues. The CDR3 bases are TGTGCCAGTAGTACCCCGACGGGAACGAGGGAAAAACTGTTTTTT. Its protein product is CASSTPTGTREKLFF.

The chain recombines TRBV28 with TRBJ2-1; 9 bases agree with TRBD2. The CDR3 is 13 amino acids. After removal of 9 bases from V and 6 bases from J, the junction contained 6 bases not matched to a gene. Germline assignment: CDR1 MDHEN and CDR2 SYDVKM. CDR3: CASLSGGINEQFF. Here the CDR3 DNA reads TGTGCCAGTCTGAGCGGGGGGATCAATGAGCAGTTCTTC.

The genes are TRBV11-2 and TRBJ1-2; D is undetermined. The germline CDR1 and CDR2 sequences are SGHAT and FQNNGV. CDR3 length: 14 amino acids. Trimming removed 5 bases from V and 4 bases from J, with 14 bases in between. In DNA, the CDR3 is TGTGCCAGCAGCCCCTTGACTTCTGGCTATGGCTACACCTTC. Protein product: CASSPLTSGYGYTF.

This chain links TRBV5-1 with TRBJ1-4; no clear D gene. CDR3 length: 14 residues. V lost 0 bases, J lost 4 bases, and 7 bases lay in between. Germline CDR1 is SGHRS and CDR2 is YFSETQ. DNA for the CDR3: TGCGCCAGCAGCTTGGTGGGGAGTAATGAAAAACTGTTTTTT. Amino acids: CASSLVGSNEKLFF.

The chain uses TRBV29-1 and TRBJ2-2, with D perhaps matching TRBD2 (5 bases). Trimming took 5 bases from V and 2 from J, leaving 15 bases between them. The CDR3 is 15 residues long. The V gene's germline CDR1 is SQVTM and CDR2 ANQGSEA. The DNA for the CDR3 is TGCAGCGTTCAGGTGGGAGCCATAAACACCGGGGAGCTGTTTTTT. As protein: CSVQVGAINTGELFF.

The chain couples TRBV30 to TRBJ2-3; D not certain. The length of the CDR3 is 14 residues. V was cut by 2 bases and J by 2 bases, with 11 bases left in between. The germline gives CDR1 GTSNPN, CDR2 SVGIG (reference sequence). DNA of the CDR3: TGTGCCTGGAGTCCTCTATTTTCCACAGATACGCAGTATTTT. The encoded protein is CAWSPLFSTDTQYF.

This rearrangement joins TRBV4-2 to TRBJ1-1; TRBD1 agrees at 8 bases. The germline V gene encodes CDR1 LGHNA and CDR2 YNFKEQ. The V and J ends lost 5 bases and 1 base, in that order; junction bases with no gene match: 6. The CDR3 extends over 15 amino acids. CDR3 sequence (DNA): TGTGCCAGCAGCTTAGGGACAGGTGCGAACACTGAAGCTTTCTTT. This codes for CASSLGTGANTEAFF.

The rearrangement links TRBV5-4 to TRBJ2-7; TRBD2 agrees at 12 bases. Germline values: CDR1 SGHNT, CDR2 YYREEE (reference sequence). The CDR3 is 15 amino acids. V shed 4 bases, J shed 3 bases, and the junction held 5 bases outside the gene matches. In DNA form, the CDR3 reads TGTGCCAGCAGCCCCGGGACTAGCGGGTTCTACGAGCAGTACTTC. Its protein is CASSPGTSGFYEQYF. The variable domain in full, completed from reference TRBV5-4 and TRBJ2-7, reads ETGVTQSPTHLIKTRGQQVTLRCSSQSGHNTVSWYQQALGQGPQFIFQYYREEENGRGNFPPRFSGLQFPNYSSELNVNALELDDSALYLCASSPGTSGFYEQYFGPGTRLTVT.

V usage is TRBV9 and J usage is TRBJ2-1; D may be TRBD2 (5 bases). Trimming removed 2 bases from V and 2 bases from J, with 11 bases in between. There are 15 residues in the CDR3. Germline V gives CDR1 SGDLS, CDR2 YYNGEE. In DNA form, the CDR3 reads TGTGCCAGCAGCGTTGGGAGCGAACCCTACAATGAGCAGTTCTTC. Translating gives CASSVGSEPYNEQFF.

This chain connects TRBV19 to TRBJ2-3, with 9 bases lining up with TRBD1. Germline V gene sequence: CDR1 LNHDA, CDR2 SQIVND (reference sequence). The CDR3 has 14 residues. Losses at the gene ends were 5 bases for V and 7 bases for J; bases not matched to a gene: 7. CDR3 coding DNA: TGTGCCAGTAGTGAACACAGGGGGCCGAATACGCAGTATTTT. As protein: CASSEHRGPNTQYF.

The V and J genes are TRBV6-5 and TRBJ2-3; tentatively, D is TRBD2 (6 bases). Deletions cut 0 bases from V and 10 bases from J, with 8 bases between. This CDR3 region has 12 residues. Germline values: CDR1 MNHEY, CDR2 SVGAGI. The CDR3 DNA follows: TGTGCCAGCAGTTACTCGCGGGGCCCGCAGTATTTT. This translates into CASSYSRGPQYF.